These T cell receptor beta chains were read from a single sample in a study of PD-1 blockade in classical Hodgkin lymphoma. Some clones are missing from TCRdb's copy, which holds only in-frame ones; the method was immunoSEQ multiplex PCR. The repertoire includes around 25,000 clones, around 69% of them detected once, and 12% sits in the top ten. This material consisted of peripheral blood mononuclear cells (PBMCs), taken before the second cycle of nivolumab. These receptors were taken from a human donor with classical Hodgkin lymphoma. Each CDR3 is given with its conserved first and last residue.

cdr3_length,v_call,cdr3_aa
14,TRBV7-9,CASSLERGGDEQFF
15,TRBV19,CASSDGTLDYNEQFF
13,TRBV30,CAWSTRGNTEAFF
13,TRBV4-3,CASSQGYRAGAFF
14,TRBV7-6,CASSVGQGNEKLFF
12,TRBV30,CAWGRDRVGYTF
15,TRBV6-1,CASSEGAGVGQPQHF
13,TRBV6-5,CASIRIDTGELFF
15,TRBV5-6,CASSLVRASGNTIYF
13,TRBV19,CASTDTSNQPQHF
14,TRBV28,CASSPRDSTDTQYF
15,TRBV5-6,CASSLTQGAKNIQYF
15,TRBV6-5,CASSYLDSYNSPLHF
14,TRBV5-4,CASSQWTAAGGQYF
14,TRBV7-2,CASSSRTGGYGYTF
16,TRBV5-6,CASSARQGAGNTEAFF
15,TRBV7-9,CASSPGRSGSEEQFF
16,TRBV7-9,CASTLAGQGLAGEQYF
15,TRBV25-1,CASSDWGAGNEKLFF
16,TRBV28,CASSYYRGGMNTEAFF